The source of this TCR beta chain is a study of blood T cell repertoires in COVID-19. Clones were sequenced by immunoSEQ multiplex PCR, and TCRdb holds only the in-frame ones, with some missing. The profile covers 180,000 or so clones, with about 85% appearing a single time and 7.5% to 10% taken by the ten largest. The J segment lost 8 bases and the V segment lost 0 bases, leaving 6 bases of the junction unmatched. The CDR3 totals 16 residues. Per the germline V gene, CDR1 is SGHDT and CDR2 is YYEEEE. This chain uses TRBV5-6 with TRBJ2-1; 12 bases align to TRBD2. This TCR was sampled from a woman of 80 years or more with acute or convalescent COVID-19. Specimen: peripheral blood. The CDR3 loop is CASSLGLAGGWDEQFF. The DNA of the CDR3 is TGTGCCAGCAGCTTGGGGCTAGCGGGAGGGTGGGATGAGCAGTTCTTC.